These 10 T cell receptor beta chains originate from one sample sequenced in a study of blood T cells in healthy people across ages. The use of a sample-barcoded 5' primer and a J-beta primer mix characterized a second PCR of about 7 to 12 cycles. TCRdb reprocessed the 5' RACE reads via MiXCR and lists one record per CDR3 protein. The profile covers 1.5 million or so distinct CDR3 sequences, with approximately 40% appearing a single time and 6.5% to 10% taken by the ten largest. Material for sequencing was blood. These receptors all stem from a woman aged 18-30 years in good health.

The chain employs TRBV12-3 or TRBV12-4 and TRBJ2-4; 8 nucleotides align to TRBD2. The trim removed 2 bases at V and 13 bases at J, leaving 10 bases unmatched. This CDR3 is 14 amino acids long. The CDR3: CASSLTSGTDEQYF. The CDR3 nucleotides are TGTGCCAGCAGTTTAACTAGCGGCACGGATGAGCAGTACTTC.

This clonotype was seen only a few times. This rearrangement joins TRBV2 to TRBJ2-7; 7 nucleotides line up with TRBD1. V trimming: 5 bases; J trimming: 6 bases; junction bases outside the gene matches: 4. CDR1 SNHLY and CDR2 FYNNEI come from the germline V gene. The CDR3 runs 12 residues. CDR3 nucleotides: TGTGCCAGCAGTTTACAGGGGTTCGAGCAGTACTTC. This codes for CASSLQGFEQYF.

This clonotype has a handful of counts. The chain links TRBV6-6 to TRBJ2-3, with D maybe TRBD1 (5 bases). CDR1 is MNHNY, CDR2 SVGAGI, per germline (reference sequence). There are 15 residues in the CDR3. V was pared by 4 bases and J by 12 bases, with 23 bases between. For the CDR3, the DNA is TGTGCCAGCAGTTTCCGCGACTCCCAGGGCCCTGCACAGTATTTT. Its translation: CASSFRDSQGPAQYF.

The V call is TRBV20-1, the J call TRBJ2-5; D may be TRBD1 or TRBD2 (5 bases each). The V end lost 6 bases, the J end lost 5 bases, and 22 bases lay between the germline ends. From germline, CDR1 is DFQATT and CDR2 SNEGSKA (reference sequence). The CDR3 has 15 amino acids. The CDR3 DNA sequence: TGCAGTGCCCCACACCTCCGAGGGGTCGCGGAGACCCAGTACTTC. This translates into CSAPHLRGVAETQYF.

This chain uses TRBV9 with TRBJ2-2; 8 bases agree with TRBD2. V trimming: 2 bases; J trimming: 4 bases; junction bases outside the gene matches: 10. There are 17 residues in the CDR3. The germline V gene has CDR1 SGDLS and CDR2 YYNGEE. DNA of the CDR3: TGTGCCAGCAGCGTGACGGGAGGGCCGAGTTCCACCGGGGAGCTGTTTTTT. Translated, it gives CASSVTGGPSSTGELFF.

This clonotype showed up many times. The chain is built from TRBV10-3 and TRBJ2-7; a weak D match, TRBD1 (5 bases). Germline loops: CDR1 ENHRY, CDR2 SYGVKD. Trimming shortened V by 2 bases and J by 2 bases, and 7 bases separated the two germline ends. The CDR3 totals 13 residues. CDR3 in amino acids: CAISEVGAYEQYF. CDR3 DNA: TGTGCCATCAGTGAGGTAGGGGCCTACGAGCAGTACTTC.

This rearrangement joins TRBV6-5 to TRBJ1-6; D is ambiguous. The V end was cut by 7 bases, the J end by 0 bases, with 10 bases between. CDR1 is MNHEY and CDR2 is SVGAGI in the germline V gene. CDR3 length: 15 residues. The CDR3 bases are TGTGCCAGCAATGATGGGAGCTCCTATAATTCACCCCTCCACTTT. This encodes CASNDGSSYNSPLHF.

CDR3 in DNA: TGTGCCAGCAGTTTACTGGGAGCGGGGGCCTACAATGAGCAGTTCTTC. Protein sequence: CASSLLGAGAYNEQFF. The chain employs TRBV27 and TRBJ2-1; 8 positions match TRBD2. The V and J ends lost 2 bases and 2 bases, in that order; junction bases with no gene match: 5. Germline-derived CDR1 and CDR2 are MNHEY and SMNVEV (reference sequence). The CDR3 consists of 16 residues.

Concerning this clonotype itself: At one boundary the junction diverges from the germline segment, which might be a read error. The chain is built from TRBV3-1 and TRBJ1-5; 10 nucleotides match TRBD1. Germline CDR1 is LGHDT and CDR2 is YNNKEL (reference sequence). The CDR3 extends over 16 amino acids. As DNA, the CDR3 is TGTGCCAGCAGCCTTACCGGGACAGGGGAAAATCAGCCTCAGCATTTT. Its translation is CASSLTGTGENQPQHF.

The V gene is TRBV29-1, the J gene TRBJ2-1; 9 bases match TRBD1. The V gene's germline CDR1 is SQVTM and CDR2 ANQGSEA. J lost 12 bases, V lost 0 bases, and 6 bases had no gene match. This CDR3 is built from 13 residues. The CDR3 DNA sequence: TGCAGCGTTGAAGACGACAGGGGGACACCGCAGTTCTTC. Amino acids: CSVEDDRGTPQFF.